These 23 T cell receptor beta chains were sequenced from one sample in a study of prognosis after radiotherapy for stage I lung cancer. Amplification of TCR beta CDR3 from genomic DNA used two-round multiplex PCR. The authors ran first-round PCR with primers specific to each TRBV and TRBJ gene. TCRdb passed the multiplex PCR reads through MiXCR, listing each CDR3 protein once. The sample holds around 28,000 distinct CDR3 sequences; 40% to 55% are singletons and the top ten take 15% to 20%. The specimen comprised PBMCs, sampled before or after stereotactic body radiation therapy (not recorded which). These receptors all stem from a donor over 45 with non-small cell lung cancer.

The V gene is TRBV6-1, the J gene TRBJ1-1; the D gene is possibly TRBD1 (6 bases). Germline V lookup: CDR1 MNHNS, CDR2 SASEGT. V lost 6 bases to trimming and J lost 1 base, with 12 bases between them. The CDR3 has 14 amino acids. The chain's CDR3 is CASRDLGGNTEAFF. The CDR3 DNA is TGTGCCAGCAGGGACCTAGGGGGGAACACTGAAGCTTTCTTT.

The V and J genes are TRBV7-2 and TRBJ1-2; D possibly corresponds to TRBD1 (5 bases). The germline CDR1 and CDR2 sequences are SGHTA and FQGNSA. Trimming left V 6 bases short and J 4 bases short, with 18 bases between. The CDR3 has 15 residues. CDR3 nucleotides: TGTGCCAGCAGGGCCGGGACTATCTTCCGCTATGGCTACACCTTC. As protein: CASRAGTIFRYGYTF.

A note on this clonotype: A far larger clone differs by one base, so this is likely a read error. The chain is built from TRBV6-1 and TRBJ1-5; the D is unclear. The CDR3 runs to 13 residues. Germline CDR1 and CDR2: MNHNS and SASEGT. Here the CDR3 reads CASSTYSNQPKHF. As DNA, the CDR3 is TGTGCCAGCAGCACTTATAGCAATCAGCCCAAGCATTTT.

This clonotype is medium-sized by share. The CDR3 DNA follows: TGTGCCAGCAGCTCCCCTTTGGGGGGAGGGGCTTACAATGAGCAGTTCTTC. Translated: CASSSPLGGGAYNEQFF. V gene TRBV7-2 combines with J gene TRBJ2-1; 7 bases are a match to TRBD2. CDR1 SGHTA and CDR2 FQGNSA come from the germline V gene. The J segment lost 4 bases and the V segment lost 4 bases, leaving 13 bases of the junction unmatched. The CDR3 is made up of 17 amino acids.

The chain employs TRBV5-1 and TRBJ2-7; the D is unclear. Germline V gene data show CDR1 as SGHRS and CDR2 as YFSETQ. The CDR3 is 15 amino acids. The V end was cut by 0 bases, the J end by 5 bases, with 15 bases between. CDR3 residues: CASSLAGRGRNEQYF. In nucleotides, the CDR3 is TGCGCCAGCAGCTTGGCCGGCCGTGGCCGAAACGAGCAGTACTTC.

This clonotype was observed many times. The chain combines TRBV20-1 with TRBJ2-2, with a possible D match to TRBD1 (5 bases). The germline gives CDR1 DFQATT, CDR2 SNEGSKA (reference sequence). Trimming removed 2 bases at V and 2 bases at J, with 12 bases between. This CDR3 is 15 amino acids long. This CDR3 is CSARPGIANTGELFF. Here the CDR3 DNA reads TGCAGTGCTAGACCAGGGATCGCCAACACCGGGGAGCTGTTTTTT.

There are many counts of this clonotype. The chain combines TRBV19 with TRBJ2-5; tentatively, D is TRBD1 or TRBD2 (6 bases each). Germline V CDR1 and CDR2: LNHDA, SQIVND (reference sequence). The CDR3 covers 15 residues. The V end lost 5 bases, the J end lost 5 bases, and 18 bases lay between the germline ends. CDR3: CASSPEGGLRETQYF. In nucleotides, the CDR3 is TGTGCCAGTAGTCCGGAAGGGGGGCTGAGGGAGACCCAGTACTTC.

This clonotype was seen ten or more times. The chain links TRBV12-3 or TRBV12-4 to TRBJ2-1, with D unclear. CDR3 length equals 11 residues. Trimming removed 3 bases from V and 7 bases from J, with 4 bases in between. CDR3 in amino acids: CASSFTNEQFF. As DNA, the CDR3 is TGTGCCAGCAGTTTCACGAATGAGCAGTTCTTC.

The genes are TRBV2 and TRBJ2-5; weak D call: TRBD1 (5 bases). Trimming pared 7 bases from V and 7 bases from J, leaving 19 bases between. This CDR3 is built from 14 residues. Germline CDR1 reads SNHLY; CDR2 reads FYNNEI. The DNA for the CDR3 is TGTGCCAGCATCCCTCAGGTGGCTAGGGGGACCCAGTACTTC. Its protein product is CASIPQVARGTQYF.

On this clonotype: One base separates it from a far larger clone, so it is likely a read error. CDR3 residues: CASSAGDRGQNQPKHF. DNA for the CDR3: TGTGCCAGCAGTGCCGGGGACAGGGGGCAAAATCAGCCCAAGCATTTT. The rearrangement uses TRBV6-4 and TRBJ1-5; 12 nucleotides line up with TRBD1. The CDR3 extends over 16 amino acids. Germline assignment: CDR1 MRHNA and CDR2 SNTAGT.

Relative to its sample, this clonotype is medium-sized. The chain joins TRBV20-1 to TRBJ2-2; D remains unclear. The CDR3 is 13 amino acids. The V and J ends lost 5 bases and 2 bases respectively, with 9 bases between them. Germline V lookup: CDR1 DFQATT, CDR2 SNEGSKA (reference sequence). CDR3 protein: CSAAAENTGELFF. The CDR3 DNA sequence: TGCAGTGCTGCCGCGGAAAACACCGGGGAGCTGTTTTTT.

This clonotype occurred many times. The chain carries TRBV28 and TRBJ1-1; 8 nucleotides match TRBD1. J was trimmed by 1 base and V by 5 bases; bases with no gene match: 6. Germline CDR1 and CDR2: MDHEN and SYDVKM. There are 15 residues in the CDR3. The CDR3 loop is CASSPRTGWNTEAFF. CDR3 nucleotides: TGTGCCAGCAGTCCACGGACAGGGTGGAACACTGAAGCTTTCTTT.

This clonotype was detected only a few times. This chain joins TRBV10-3 and TRBJ2-2, with 10 nucleotides matching TRBD1. Trimming took 3 bases from V and 6 from J; bases not matched to a gene: 7. The CDR3 sequence is 16 residues long. The V gene's germline CDR1 is ENHRY and CDR2 SYGVKD. In DNA, the CDR3 is TGTGCCATCAGTGACAGTAAGACAGGGGGCTCCGGGGAGCTGTTTTTT. Translated: CAISDSKTGGSGELFF.

The rearrangement uses TRBV24-1 and TRBJ1-2; 7 bases agree with TRBD1. V lost 3 bases and J lost 4; bases outside the gene matches: 7. From germline, CDR1 is KGHDR and CDR2 SFDVKD. The CDR3 totals 15 residues. The chain's CDR3 is CATSDSAGTAYGYTF. CDR3 in DNA: TGTGCCACCAGTGATAGCGCCGGGACAGCCTATGGCTACACCTTC.

Comments on this clonotype: At one of its ends the junction is not consistent with the germline gene, which may arise from a read error. The rearrangement links TRBV7-9 to TRBJ2-2; 9 bases agree with TRBD2. The length of the CDR3 is 18 residues. CDR1 and CDR2 (germline): SEHNR, FQNEAQ (reference sequence). The CDR3 DNA reads TGTGCCAGCAGCCCCATGAGGACTAGCGAGTCTTACACAGGGGAGCTGTTTTTT. This sequence encodes CASSPMRTSESYTGELFF.

This chain connects TRBV6-1 to TRBJ2-1; D unresolved. The CDR3 loop spans 16 amino acids. CDR1 is MNHNS, CDR2 SASEGT, per germline. V was cut by 9 bases and J by 2 bases, with 20 bases left in between. As DNA, the CDR3 is TGTGCCAGAAGTCCCGGAAGGGCCGCCGCCTACAATGAGCAGTTCTTC. It is translated as CARSPGRAAAYNEQFF.

This clonotype was detected ten times or more. V gene TRBV6-1 combines with J gene TRBJ2-3; D not resolved. The germline CDR1 and CDR2 sequences are MNHNS and SASEGT. V lost 6 bases to trimming and J lost 4 bases, with 14 bases between them. The CDR3 is 14 amino acids. As DNA, the CDR3 is TGTGCCAGCAGAGGATCAGGCATCGCAGATACGCAGTATTTT. Amino acid sequence: CASRGSGIADTQYF.

This clonotype was found many times. J is TRBJ1-2 and V is TRBV9, with 9 nucleotides matching TRBD1. The CDR3 loop spans 15 amino acids. Germline V lookup: CDR1 SGDLS, CDR2 YYNGEE. The junction had 8 bases not matched to a gene; V was cut back by 3 bases and J by 5 bases. CDR3 region: CASSAGTGIQYGYTF. DNA for the CDR3: TGTGCCAGCAGCGCCGGGACAGGGATCCAATATGGCTACACCTTC.

This clonotype occurred many times. The chain links TRBV30 to TRBJ2-1; D may correspond to TRBD1 or TRBD2 (5 bases each). CDR1 and CDR2 from the germline V gene are GTSNPN and SVGIG (reference sequence). The V gene lost 3 bases and the J gene lost 5 bases, with 11 bases spanning the gap. The CDR3 consists of 13 residues. This CDR3 reads CAWRRGLNNEQFF. In DNA form, the CDR3 reads TGTGCCTGGAGGAGGGGCCTAAACAATGAGCAGTTCTTC.

This clonotype was detected a few times. This sequence may be a read error, since a much larger clone differs from it by one base. The chain recombines TRBV6-2 or TRBV6-3 with TRBJ1-5, with D uncertain. Germline assignment: CDR1 MNHEY and CDR2 SVGEGT. This CDR3 contains 13 residues. The CDR3 sequence: CASCGDMAQPQHF. DNA of the CDR3: TGCGCCAGCTGCGGAGACATGGCTCAGCCCCAGCATTTT.

This clonotype was detected ten times or more. The genes are TRBV12-3 or TRBV12-4 and TRBJ2-7, with TRBD1 matching over 9 bases. J lost 4 bases, V lost 2 bases, and 15 bases had no gene match. The CDR3 totals 18 residues. CDR3 amino acids: CASSLPRTGASSIYEQYF. The CDR3 region has the DNA TGTGCCAGCAGTTTACCCCGGACAGGGGCCTCTTCGATTTACGAGCAGTACTTC.

Worth noting for this clonotype: In this CDR3 the conserved last residue, phenylalanine or tryptophan, is missing, so a read error is likely. This chain joins TRBV4-3 and TRBJ1-1, with no clear D. The CDR3 covers 13 residues. V lost 0 bases and J lost 4, with 6 bases in between. Looked up from germline, CDR1 is LGHNA and CDR2 is YSLEER. The CDR3 here is CASSQERRTEAFL. CDR3 DNA sequence: TGCGCCAGCAGCCAAGAACGTCGCACTGAAGCTTTCCTT.

The count of this clonotype is one. This chain uses TRBV6-2 or TRBV6-3 with TRBJ2-7; perhaps TRBD1 as D (6 bases). Germline CDR1 and CDR2: MNHEY and SVGEGT. This CDR3 is 15 amino acids long. The CDR3 loop is CESSELTGYWNEQYF. In DNA form, the CDR3 reads TGTGAAAGCAGCGAGCTCACAGGGTATTGGAACGAGCAGTACTTC.